These T cell receptor beta chains were read from a single sample in a study of cytomegalovirus exposure and HLA in healthy donors. The method was immunoSEQ multiplex PCR; TCRdb's version includes in-frame clones alone and lacks a portion of them. The sample lists about 110,000 clones; more than 80% were seen once. Sample: PBMCs. These receptors were taken from a man aged 18 to 30 in good health and CMV-seronegative. Each CDR3 is given with its conserved first and last residue. Fields, in order: D gene, clone size, J gene, V gene, CDR3 length, CDR3 protein, CDR3 DNA. D genes are given only for firm matches. Not every row has a clone size; where given, it reads once, few, many or a size class.

d_gene: .; abundance: few; j_gene: TRBJ2-5; v_gene: TRBV5-1; len: 15; CDR3aa: CASSLGPQIQETQYF; CDR3nt: TGCGCCAGCAGCTTGGGCCCACAGATCCAAGAGACCCAGTACTTC
d_gene: .; abundance: .; j_gene: TRBJ1-4; v_gene: TRBV5-1; len: 19; CDR3aa: CASSLANMAQGASNEKLFF; CDR3nt: TGCGCCAGCAGCTTGGCCAATATGGCACAGGGCGCCTCTAATGAAAAACTGTTTTTT
d_gene: .; abundance: .; j_gene: TRBJ1-5; v_gene: TRBV19; len: 16; CDR3aa: CASSIRRVGHNQPQHF; CDR3nt: TGTGCCAGTAGTATACGTAGAGTGGGGCACAATCAGCCCCAGCATTTT
d_gene: TRBD1; abundance: .; j_gene: TRBJ2-1; v_gene: TRBV14; len: 14; CDR3aa: CASSHMGQGNEQFF; CDR3nt: TGTGCCAGCAGCCACATGGGACAGGGCAATGAGCAGTTCTTC
d_gene: TRBD2; abundance: .; j_gene: TRBJ2-3; v_gene: TRBV10-3; len: 14; CDR3aa: CASGLAAGTDTQYF; CDR3nt: TGTGCCTCCGGACTAGCGGCGGGCACAGATACGCAGTATTTT
d_gene: TRBD2; abundance: .; j_gene: TRBJ2-2; v_gene: TRBV7-3; len: 15; CDR3aa: CASSLGLGRPGELFF; CDR3nt: TGTGCCAGCAGCTTAGGACTAGGCCGGCCCGGGGAGCTGTTTTTT
d_gene: TRBD2; abundance: .; j_gene: TRBJ2-3; v_gene: TRBV4-1; len: 17; CDR3aa: CASSQDPTSGRPDTQYF; CDR3nt: TGCGCCAGCAGCCAAGATCCAACTAGCGGGAGGCCAGATACGCAGTATTTT
d_gene: .; abundance: .; j_gene: TRBJ1-2; v_gene: TRBV6-5; len: 12; CDR3aa: CASSRTGGGYTF; CDR3nt: TGTGCCAGCAGCCGAACGGGGGGAGGCTACACCTTC
d_gene: TRBD1; abundance: .; j_gene: TRBJ2-3; v_gene: TRBV7-9; len: 14; CDR3aa: CASSSPTGTDTQYF; CDR3nt: TGTGCCAGCAGCTCCCCGACAGGGACAGATACGCAGTATTTT
d_gene: TRBD2; abundance: few; j_gene: TRBJ2-7; v_gene: TRBV7-6; len: 14; CDR3aa: CASSLAGVSYEQYF; CDR3nt: TGTGCCAGCAGCTTGGCGGGAGTATCCTACGAGCAGTACTTC
d_gene: .; abundance: .; j_gene: TRBJ2-3; v_gene: TRBV5-4; len: 16; CDR3aa: CASSPGLIADTDTQYF; CDR3nt: TGTGCCAGCAGCCCCGGACTTATTGCCGACACAGATACGCAGTATTTT
d_gene: TRBD1; abundance: .; j_gene: TRBJ2-3; v_gene: TRBV11-2; len: 16; CDR3aa: CASSYGQGGVADTQYF; CDR3nt: TGTGCCAGCAGCTACGGACAGGGAGGCGTTGCAGATACGCAGTATTTT
d_gene: TRBD2; abundance: once; j_gene: TRBJ2-7; v_gene: TRBV7-8; len: 16; CDR3aa: CASSLATSGFPYEQYF; CDR3nt: TGTGCCAGCAGCTTAGCGACTAGCGGTTTTCCCTACGAGCAGTACTTC
d_gene: .; abundance: .; j_gene: TRBJ1-1; v_gene: TRBV6-4; len: 13; CDR3aa: CASSDTANTEAFF; CDR3nt: TGTGCCAGCAGTGACACAGCGAACACTGAAGCTTTCTTT
d_gene: .; abundance: many; j_gene: TRBJ1-1; v_gene: TRBV6-5; len: 14; CDR3aa: CASSEQGWNTEAFF; CDR3nt: TGTGCCAGCAGTGAACAGGGTTGGAACACTGAAGCTTTCTTT
d_gene: .; abundance: once; j_gene: TRBJ1-5; v_gene: TRBV10-3; len: 13; CDR3aa: CAGRGEGNQPQHF; CDR3nt: TGTGCCGGACGGGGGGAGGGGAACCAGCCCCAGCATTTT
d_gene: TRBD2; abundance: many; j_gene: TRBJ2-1; v_gene: TRBV6-1; len: 23; CDR3aa: CASSEDISIASGRGRGSYNEQFF; CDR3nt: TGTGCCAGCAGTGAAGATATCAGTATTGCTAGCGGGAGAGGGAGAGGCTCCTACAATGAGCAGTTCTTC
d_gene: .; abundance: .; j_gene: TRBJ1-1; v_gene: TRBV5-1; len: 11; CDR3aa: CASSLGGEAFF; CDR3nt: TGCGCCAGCAGCTTAGGGGGTGAAGCTTTCTTT
d_gene: TRBD2; abundance: .; j_gene: TRBJ2-1; v_gene: TRBV7-3; len: 19; CDR3aa: CASGAPLASGRGFYNEQFF; CDR3nt: TGTGCCAGCGGCGCCCCCTTGGCGAGCGGGAGGGGCTTCTACAATGAGCAGTTCTTC
d_gene: .; abundance: .; j_gene: TRBJ1-1; v_gene: TRBV15; len: 16; CDR3aa: CATSRDARGKNTEAFF; CDR3nt: TGTGCCACCAGCAGAGATGCCAGGGGTAAGAACACTGAAGCTTTCTTT
d_gene: .; abundance: .; j_gene: TRBJ1-1; v_gene: TRBV30; len: 14; CDR3aa: CAWSVRGGSSEAFF; CDR3nt: TGTGCCTGGAGTGTACGGGGTGGTAGTTCTGAAGCTTTCTTT
d_gene: TRBD2; abundance: .; j_gene: TRBJ2-1; v_gene: TRBV4-3; len: 17; CDR3aa: CASSQDPTSGSYNEQFF; CDR3nt: TGCGCCAGCAGCCAAGATCCAACTAGCGGCTCCTACAATGAGCAGTTCTTC
d_gene: .; abundance: .; j_gene: TRBJ2-7; v_gene: TRBV28; len: 14; CDR3aa: CASSGLADIYEQYF; CDR3nt: TGTGCCAGCAGTGGGCTAGCCGATATCTACGAGCAGTACTTC
d_gene: TRBD2; abundance: .; j_gene: TRBJ2-7; v_gene: TRBV18; len: 16; CDR3aa: CASSPPTGTSVYEQYF; CDR3nt: TGTGCCAGCTCCCCACCGACCGGGACTAGCGTCTACGAGCAGTACTTC
d_gene: .; abundance: .; j_gene: TRBJ2-3; v_gene: TRBV6-5; len: 15; CDR3aa: CASSLRTAYTDTQYF; CDR3nt: TGTGCCAGCAGCCTTAGGACAGCGTACACAGATACGCAGTATTTT
d_gene: .; abundance: few; j_gene: TRBJ2-5; v_gene: TRBV19; len: 15; CDR3aa: CASSIRGPTQETQYF; CDR3nt: TGTGCCAGTAGTATAAGGGGCCCGACCCAAGAGACCCAGTACTTC